These 28 T cell receptor beta chains came from one sample sequenced in a study of shared clonotypes between healthy human individuals. Measured with immunoSEQ multiplex PCR; TCRdb has only the in-frame clones, and not every one. In the table there are some 2,500,000 clones, under 95% of which are singletons. The sequencing input was naive CD4+ T cells from PBMCs. Subset in this sample: CD45RA+ positively selected. The receptor source for this set is a man younger than 35 in good health. Some clones in this sample may be carry-over from other donors' samples.

V usage is TRBV25-1 and J usage is TRBJ2-5; D perhaps matches TRBD1 (6 bases). V was clipped by 3 bases and J by 6 bases, with 14 bases between them. Germline V gives CDR1 MGHDK, CDR2 SYGVNS. The CDR3 length is 14 residues. The CDR3: CASSDTGTGKTQYF. Written as DNA, the CDR3 is TGTGCCAGCAGTGATACAGGGACGGGAAAGACCCAGTACTTC.

The chain uses TRBV7-3 and TRBJ1-5; D is undetermined. Trimming removed 1 base from V and 6 bases from J, with 19 bases in between. This CDR3 is 17 amino acids long. Germline values: CDR1 SGHTA, CDR2 FQGTGA. CDR3 amino acids: CASSLIRPAYPGQPQHF. In nucleotides, the CDR3 is TGTGCCAGCAGCTTAATCCGTCCGGCCTACCCGGGTCAGCCCCAGCATTTT. The full variable domain, with the rest looked up from reference TRBV7-3 and TRBJ1-5, is GAGVSQTPSNKVTEKGKYVELRCDPISGHTALYWYRQSLGQGPEFLIYFQGTGAADDSGLPNDRFFAVRPEGSVSTLKIQRTERGDSAVYLCASSLIRPAYPGQPQHFGDGTRLSIL.

The J gene is TRBJ1-1, the V gene TRBV5-5; 8 bases are a match to TRBD1. The J segment lost 1 base and the V segment lost 3 bases, leaving 5 bases of the junction unmatched. Germline V gene sequence: CDR1 SGHKS, CDR2 YYEKEE (reference sequence). The CDR3 runs to 15 residues. CDR3 amino acids: CASSSTGTGNTEAFF. CDR3 in DNA: TGTGCCAGCAGCTCAACCGGGACAGGGAACACTGAAGCTTTCTTT.

This clone was found a few times. The chain links TRBV28 to TRBJ1-5; maybe TRBD1 (5 bases). V dropped 6 bases and J dropped 5 bases, with 17 bases sitting between them. Germline assignment: CDR1 MDHEN and CDR2 SYDVKM. The CDR3 totals 15 residues. The CDR3 DNA follows: TGTGCCAGCAGGCGATTTCAGGGTGGATATCAGCCCCAGCATTTT. This codes for CASRRFQGGYQPQHF.

This clone turned up a few times. This rearrangement joins TRBV5-6 to TRBJ1-2; D ambiguous. CDR1 SGHDT and CDR2 YYEEEE come from the germline V gene. V lost 4 bases and J lost 11, with 3 bases in between. There are 8 residues in the CDR3. The CDR3 DNA reads as TGTGCCAGCAGCGGTTACACCTTC. This gives the protein CASSGYTF. The full variable domain, with the rest looked up from reference TRBV5-6 and TRBJ1-2, is DAGVTQSPTHLIKTRGQQVTLRCSPKSGHDTVSWYQQALGQGPQFIFQYYEEEERQRGNFPDRFSGHQFPNYSSELNVNALLLGDSALYLCASSGYTFGSGTRLTVV.

V and J are TRBV6-6 and TRBJ1-1; D is ambiguous. The V end was cut by 0 bases, the J end by 4 bases, with 12 bases between. The germline CDR1 and CDR2 sequences are MNHNY and SVGAGI (reference sequence). The CDR3 is 15 amino acids. CDR3 sequence reads: CASSYSIGRPTEAFF. CDR3 sequence (DNA): TGTGCCAGCAGTTACTCGATCGGCCGACCCACTGAAGCTTTCTTT.

The chain recombines TRBV4-1 with TRBJ2-7; 10 bases map to TRBD1. The CDR3 sequence is 15 residues long. V lost 1 base to trimming and J lost 5 bases; unmatched junction nucleotides: 5. CDR1 MGHRA and CDR2 YSYEKL come from the germline V gene. The CDR3 nucleotides read TGCGCCAGCAGCCAAGTGGGACAGGGGACGAACGAGCAGTACTTC. Protein: CASSQVGQGTNEQYF.

CDR3 amino acids: CASSVAGTSYNSPLHF. The CDR3 nucleotides read TGTGCCAGCAGCGTCGCAGGAACCTCCTATAATTCACCCCTCCACTTT. This rearrangement joins TRBV9 to TRBJ1-6; D is uncertain. V was cut by 2 bases and J by 0 bases, with 9 bases left in between. Germline-derived CDR1 and CDR2 are SGDLS and YYNGEE. The CDR3 loop spans 16 amino acids.

In DNA form, the CDR3 reads TGTGCCAGCAGCTTAGGCATTCAGCGGGAAGATACGCAGTATTTT. Translation gives CASSLGIQREDTQYF. The gene calls are TRBV11-3 and TRBJ2-3; 7 bases map to TRBD2. J lost 5 bases, V lost 1 base, and 6 bases had no gene match. The V gene's germline CDR1 is SGHNT and CDR2 YENEEA. This CDR3 contains 15 residues.

The chain couples TRBV27 to TRBJ2-3; maybe TRBD1 (6 bases). Germline CDR1 and CDR2: MNHEY and SMNVEV (reference sequence). V was trimmed by 6 bases and J by 0 bases, leaving 13 bases between them. This CDR3 contains 15 residues. CDR3 in amino acids: CASRRQEISTDTQYF. In DNA form, the CDR3 reads TGTGCCAGCAGGAGACAGGAAATTAGCACAGATACGCAGTATTTT.

This chain connects TRBV28 to TRBJ1-5; 7 bases align to TRBD1. The CDR3 has 13 amino acids. Trimming removed 2 bases from V and 7 bases from J; junction bases left unmatched: 2. Germline CDR1 is MDHEN and CDR2 is SYDVKM. Written as DNA, the CDR3 is TGTGCCAGCAGTTTAAGGGGGCACCAGCCCCAGCATTTT. It is translated as CASSLRGHQPQHF.

This clone has just one count. This chain joins TRBV5-1 and TRBJ1-2, with D possibly being TRBD1 (5 bases). V lost 4 bases, J lost 4 bases, and 14 bases lay in between. CDR3 size: 14 residues. Germline values: CDR1 SGHRS, CDR2 YFSETQ. The CDR3 loop reads CASSPGTASYGYTF. As DNA, the CDR3 is TGCGCCAGCAGCCCCGGGACCGCATCCTATGGCTACACCTTC.

The genes are TRBV5-4 and TRBJ2-7, with D unclear. In germline, CDR1 is SGHNT, CDR2 YYREEE (reference sequence). CDR3 length: 14 residues. The V and J ends lost 5 bases and 0 bases respectively, with 12 bases between them. The CDR3 loop is CASREAPSSYEQYF. As DNA, the CDR3 is TGTGCCAGCAGGGAAGCGCCGAGCTCCTACGAGCAGTACTTC.

With respect to this clone: Other DNA sequences in this sample translate to the same CDR3. J is TRBJ2-3 and V is TRBV11-1; 11 bases are shared with TRBD1. This CDR3 is 14 amino acids long. Germline loops: CDR1 SGHAT, CDR2 FQDESV (reference sequence). J gave up 4 bases and V 3 bases, and 0 bases lay outside the gene matches. The CDR3 coding sequence is TGTGCCAGCAGCTTGGACAGGGGGCCAGATACGCAGTATTTT. Its translation: CASSLDRGPDTQYF.

This chain links TRBV28 with TRBJ2-7, with TRBD1 identical over 9 bases. This CDR3 contains 14 residues. In germline, CDR1 is MDHEN, CDR2 SYDVKM. Unmatched junction bases numbered 8, after V lost 5 bases and J lost 6 bases. CDR3 in amino acids: CASSPGTGFTEQYF. The CDR3 nucleotides read TGTGCCAGCAGTCCCGGGACAGGGTTTACCGAGCAGTACTTC.

The chain uses TRBV28 and TRBJ2-5; tentative D call: TRBD2 (6 bases). The CDR3 covers 11 residues. The germline gives CDR1 MDHEN, CDR2 SYDVKM. V dropped 6 bases and J dropped 11 bases, with 13 bases sitting between them. CDR3 sequence: CASRTGREQYF. Here the CDR3 DNA reads TGTGCCAGCAGAACGGGACGGGAGCAGTACTTC.

The rearrangement links TRBV2 to TRBJ1-2, with a tentative D call TRBD1 (6 bases). The germline V gene encodes CDR1 SNHLY and CDR2 FYNNEI. The germline V and J ends were trimmed by 4 bases and 5 bases, with 17 bases remaining between them. The CDR3 is 15 residues long. This CDR3 is CASSGQGRGHYGYTF. CDR3 bases: TGTGCCAGCAGTGGCCAGGGGCGGGGGCATTATGGCTACACCTTC.

J is TRBJ2-7 and V is TRBV28, with D perhaps given as TRBD1 or TRBD2 (6 bases each). This CDR3 spans 16 amino acids. V shed 4 bases and J shed 5 bases, with 21 bases lying between them. Germline V gives CDR1 MDHEN, CDR2 SYDVKM. This CDR3 is CASSSGVGGVRNEQYF. CDR3 nucleotide sequence: TGTGCCAGCAGTTCGGGTGTGGGGGGCGTAAGGAACGAGCAGTACTTC.

This clone occurred a few times. The chain recombines TRBV14 with TRBJ1-1; 9 bases match TRBD1. This CDR3 region has 15 residues. CDR1 and CDR2 from the germline V gene are SGHDN and FVKESK. The trim removed 1 base at V and 5 bases at J, leaving 5 bases unmatched. CDR3 protein: CASSQVQGARTEAFF. The CDR3 DNA is TGTGCCAGCAGCCAAGTACAGGGGGCGAGGACTGAAGCTTTCTTT.

As to this clone: Its ends do not fully match the called genes, so a read error is possible. The rearrangement uses TRBV4-1 and TRBJ1-3, with unresolved D. Germline CDR1 is MGHRA and CDR2 is YSYEKL. The CDR3 runs 13 residues. DNA of the CDR3: TGCGCCAGCAGCCAAGTTGGTACGGCAGCCACCTCATTT. This codes for CASSQVGTAATSF.

This chain links TRBV10-3 with TRBJ2-3; D is uncertain. From germline, CDR1 is ENHRY and CDR2 SYGVKD. The CDR3 is made up of 13 amino acids. The V end lost 3 bases, the J end lost 2 bases, and 6 bases lay between the germline ends. The CDR3 protein is CAISEKSTDTQYF. The CDR3 DNA reads TGTGCCATCAGTGAAAAGTCCACAGATACGCAGTATTTT.

J is TRBJ1-2 and V is TRBV5-1, with 7 nucleotides matching TRBD1. The length of the CDR3 is 14 residues. The germline V gene encodes CDR1 SGHRS and CDR2 YFSETQ. V was clipped by 4 bases and J by 0 bases; unmatched bases: 3. CDR3 amino acids: CASSTGTANYGYTF. As DNA, the CDR3 is TGCGCCAGCAGCACAGGGACAGCTAACTATGGCTACACCTTC.

This rearrangement joins TRBV5-4 to TRBJ2-1, with TRBD2 as a possible D gene (6 bases). V was shortened by 5 bases and J by 6 bases, with 15 bases between the two germline ends. The CDR3 consists of 14 residues. Germline V gene sequence: CDR1 SGHNT, CDR2 YYREEE (reference sequence). The CDR3 DNA reads as TGTGCCAGCAGACTAGGGACTGCAGGCAATGAGCAGTTCTTC. It encodes CASRLGTAGNEQFF.

The V gene is TRBV7-3, the J gene TRBJ2-7; 9 bases line up with TRBD2. The CDR3 extends over 19 amino acids. J lost 5 bases, V lost 1 base, and 18 bases had no gene match. The V gene's germline CDR1 is SGHTA and CDR2 FQGTGA. CDR3 sequence (DNA): TGTGCCAGCAGCTTAAGAGGGCCATCCCTGGGCGGGAGGGCCCACGAGCAGTACTTC. Translation: CASSLRGPSLGGRAHEQYF.

The chain recombines TRBV18 with TRBJ2-1; D possibly corresponds to TRBD2 (5 bases). From germline, CDR1 is KGHSH and CDR2 LQKENI. The length of the CDR3 is 15 residues. V lost 3 bases and J lost 5, with 14 bases in between. CDR3 in DNA: TGTGCCAGCTCACCTCAGAGCGGAGCCGACAATGAGCAGTTCTTC. It is translated as CASSPQSGADNEQFF.

This clone has more than one count but fewer than ten. The rearrangement uses TRBV18 and TRBJ1-1, with D tentatively TRBD1 (5 bases). From germline, CDR1 is KGHSH and CDR2 LQKENI. V was pared by 2 bases and J by 6 bases, with 13 bases between. This CDR3 has 14 residues. The CDR3 coding sequence is TGTGCCAGCTCACCAACAGGTGGGAATGCTGAAGCTTTCTTT. Protein sequence: CASSPTGGNAEAFF.

The genes are TRBV5-4 and TRBJ2-3; maybe TRBD2 (6 bases). The V and J ends lost 0 bases and 5 bases respectively, with 7 bases between them. The CDR3 is 13 amino acids. Germline lookup yields CDR1 SGHNT and CDR2 YYREEE (reference sequence). The CDR3 bases are TGTGCCAGCAGCTTGGAGGGAGGAGATACGCAGTATTTT. Its translation is CASSLEGGDTQYF.

The chain couples TRBV5-4 to TRBJ2-5, with 11 nucleotides matching TRBD2. The J segment lost 4 bases and the V segment lost 5 bases, leaving 4 bases of the junction unmatched. Germline-derived CDR1 and CDR2 are SGHNT and YYREEE (reference sequence). The CDR3 is 14 amino acids. CDR3 region: CASSSGTSGETQYF. CDR3 bases: TGTGCCAGCAGTTCCGGGACTAGCGGAGAGACCCAGTACTTC.